A single sample gave rise to the 14 T cell receptor beta chains below, sequenced in a study of cytomegalovirus exposure and HLA in healthy donors. PCR involved 60 Vbeta and 13 Jbeta primers. Assay used: immunoSEQ multiplex PCR; TCRdb lists only in-frame clones, some missing. The top ten hold around 2.1% of the sample, which has more than 250,000 clones, roughly 90% seen once. The sequenced material came from PBMCs. The source of these receptors is a woman younger than 35 in good health and CMV-seronegative.

J is TRBJ2-5 and V is TRBV2; D call uncertain. Between the trimmed V and J ends, which lost 8 bases and 4 bases, there was a span of 8 bases. This CDR3 region has 11 residues. Germline-derived CDR1 and CDR2 are SNHLY and FYNNEI. The CDR3 DNA is TGTGCCAGCCTGAACAGAGAGACCCAGTACTTC. Translation gives CASLNRETQYF.

The chain couples TRBV5-1 to TRBJ1-2, with 9 bases matching TRBD1. CDR3 length: 18 residues. The V and J ends lost 4 bases and 0 bases, in that order; junction bases with no gene match: 13. Germline-derived CDR1 and CDR2 are SGHRS and YFSETQ. In nucleotides, the CDR3 is TGCGCCAGCAGCCAGAACAGGGGGCTCTCAGTTACTAACTATGGCTACACCTTC. Translation: CASSQNRGLSVTNYGYTF.

Worth noting for this clone: Other DNA sequences in the same sample also yield this CDR3. J is TRBJ2-6 and V is TRBV27, with 10 nucleotides matching TRBD1. The CDR3 is 17 amino acids. Germline lookup yields CDR1 MNHEY and CDR2 SMNVEV (reference sequence). J gave up 1 base and V 2 bases, and 2 bases lay outside the gene matches. The CDR3 reads CASSLRTGGSGANVLTF. CDR3 DNA: TGTGCCAGCAGTTTAAGGACAGGGGGTTCTGGGGCCAACGTCCTGACTTTC.

V usage is TRBV19 and J usage is TRBJ2-3; TRBD2 aligns across 9 bases. Germline values: CDR1 LNHDA, CDR2 SQIVND (reference sequence). The CDR3 covers 19 residues. With 3 bases clipped from V and 0 bases from J, the junction kept 13 bases outside the gene matches. The CDR3 sequence: CASSMIAGASGDSTDTQYF. In DNA form, the CDR3 reads TGTGCCAGTAGTATGATAGCGGGGGCCAGCGGGGACAGCACAGATACGCAGTATTTT.

The V and J genes are TRBV10-1 and TRBJ2-3; 8 bases fit TRBD1. J lost 1 base, V lost 3 bases, and 6 bases had no gene match. The CDR3 consists of 16 residues. Germline CDR1 is WNHNN and CDR2 is SYGVQD (reference sequence). CDR3 bases: TGCGCCAGCAGTGAAGGACAGGGCCTAGGCACAGATACGCAGTATTTT. It specifies CASSEGQGLGTDTQYF.

This chain links TRBV6-5 with TRBJ2-2; 12 bases fit TRBD1. J gave up 6 bases and V 6 bases, and 5 bases lay outside the gene matches. The length of the CDR3 is 15 residues. Per the germline V gene, CDR1 is MNHEY and CDR2 is SVGAGI. In DNA, the CDR3 is TGTGCCAGCAGCCCGGGACAGGGGGCACCCGGGGAGCTGTTTTTT. Its protein product is CASSPGQGAPGELFF.

V is TRBV30 and J is TRBJ2-1, with 10 bases identical to TRBD2. Germline values: CDR1 GTSNPN, CDR2 SVGIG (reference sequence). The ends lost 3 bases at V and 7 bases at J; junction bases unmatched: 9. CDR3 length equals 15 residues. The CDR3 bases are TGTGCCTGGAGACAGCGGGGGGGCCCCCTAAATGAGCAGTTCTTC. As protein: CAWRQRGGPLNEQFF.

This chain connects TRBV2 to TRBJ1-5; D possibly corresponds to TRBD1 (5 bases). Germline V lookup: CDR1 SNHLY, CDR2 FYNNEI. V gave up 3 bases and J gave up 6 bases, with 21 bases separating them. This CDR3 is 17 amino acids long. CDR3 sequence reads: CASSDDGSFQGGQPQHF. The CDR3 nucleotides read TGTGCCAGCAGTGATGACGGGAGCTTTCAGGGAGGTCAGCCCCAGCATTTT.

The chain recombines TRBV5-6 with TRBJ2-6, with a weak D call TRBD1 (5 bases). V shed 1 base and J shed 1 base, with 12 bases lying between them. This CDR3 has 17 residues. Germline CDR1 reads SGHDT; CDR2 reads YYEEEE. CDR3 DNA sequence: TGTGCCAGCAGCTTGAGGGTTCAGGGATCTGGGGCCAACGTCCTGACTTTC. Residues: CASSLRVQGSGANVLTF.

The CDR3 region is CASGVDREYGYTF. The DNA for the CDR3 is TGTGCCAGTGGAGTGGACAGGGAGTATGGCTACACCTTC. The rearrangement links TRBV19 to TRBJ1-2; TRBD1 matches 8 bases. The CDR3 covers 13 residues. The V gene end was trimmed by 8 bases and the J gene end by 5 bases; junction bases not matched to a gene: 7. Germline V lookup: CDR1 LNHDA, CDR2 SQIVND (reference sequence).

This chain joins TRBV4-2 and TRBJ2-5; TRBD1 agrees at 7 bases. The end of the DNA is better explained by TRBJ2-7, so the J call may be wrong. The germline V gene has CDR1 LGHNA and CDR2 YNFKEQ. This CDR3 has 14 amino acids. The CDR3 region is CASSQDDRVNEQYF. For the CDR3, the DNA is TGTGCCAGCAGCCAAGACGACAGGGTCAACGAGCAGTACTTC.

The chain employs TRBV10-3 and TRBJ2-3; 8 bases are shared with TRBD1. The V segment lost 3 bases and the J segment 5 bases; nucleotides outside the gene matches: 4. The CDR3 is made up of 14 amino acids. Germline loops: CDR1 ENHRY, CDR2 SYGVKD. For the CDR3, the DNA is TGTGCCATCAGTGATCAGGGGGCGGGAGATACGCAGTATTTT. It is translated as CAISDQGAGDTQYF.

The chain joins TRBV7-9 to TRBJ2-1; possible D gene TRBD2, 5 bases. Trimming shortened V by 1 base and J by 7 bases, and 11 bases separated the two germline ends. Germline V gene lookup returns CDR1 SEHNR and CDR2 FQNEAQ (reference sequence). The CDR3 is 14 residues long. The CDR3 spells CASSLVEGRNEQFF. In DNA, the CDR3 is TGTGCCAGCAGCTTAGTAGAGGGTAGGAATGAGCAGTTCTTC.

This sequence joins TRBV18 and TRBJ2-1, with D perhaps TRBD2 (5 bases). The CDR3 is made up of 17 amino acids. V was trimmed by 2 bases and J by 4 bases, leaving 18 bases between them. Per the germline V gene, CDR1 is KGHSH and CDR2 is LQKENI. The CDR3 coding sequence is TGTGCCAGCTCACCAATAGGTAGCGCCCTGGATTACAATGAGCAGTTCTTC. As protein: CASSPIGSALDYNEQFF.